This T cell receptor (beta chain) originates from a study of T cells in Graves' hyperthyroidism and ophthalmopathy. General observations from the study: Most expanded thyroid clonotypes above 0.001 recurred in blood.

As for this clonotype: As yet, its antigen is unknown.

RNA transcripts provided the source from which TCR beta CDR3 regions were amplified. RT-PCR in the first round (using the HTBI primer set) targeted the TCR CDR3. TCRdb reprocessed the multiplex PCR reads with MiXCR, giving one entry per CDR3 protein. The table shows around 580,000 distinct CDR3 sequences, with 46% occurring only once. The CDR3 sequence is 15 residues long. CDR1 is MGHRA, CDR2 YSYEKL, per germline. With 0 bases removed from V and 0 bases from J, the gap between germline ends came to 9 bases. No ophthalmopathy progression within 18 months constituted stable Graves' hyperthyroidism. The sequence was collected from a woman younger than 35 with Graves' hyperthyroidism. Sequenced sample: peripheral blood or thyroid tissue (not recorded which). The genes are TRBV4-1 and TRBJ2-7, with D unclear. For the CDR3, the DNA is TGCGCCAGCAGCCAAGATGGTCGTCCCTCCTACGAGCAGTACTTC. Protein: CASSQDGRPSYEQYF.